This T cell receptor (beta chain) was captured in a study of shared clonotypes between healthy human individuals. At the level of the study: Each donor's CD8 memory used one plate, CD8 naive two, each CD4 subset three. Study conclusions and caveats: Naive subsets tended to show greater estimated richness than memory subsets.

Sorted-subset replicate PCR reactions were performed with about 200 ng DNA, corresponding to roughly 30,000 T cell genomes. Method: immunoSEQ multiplex PCR; TCRdb's copy keeps in-frame clones and lacks some. The data contain 2 million to 2.5 million clones, approximately 93% of them singletons. About this clone itself: Its target is not known.

The CDR3 totals 14 residues. The V and J ends lost 4 bases and 4 bases, in that order; junction bases with no gene match: 3. Germline CDR1 and CDR2: MDHEN and SYDVKM. The chain recombines TRBV28 with TRBJ1-2; TRBD1 aligns across 10 bases. The receptor was derived from a man aged 18 to 29 in good health. Some clones in this sample may be carry-over from other donors' samples. Source material: naive CD4+ T cells from PBMCs. The subset: CD45RA+ positively selected. CDR3 amino acids: CASSSDRGIYGYTF. DNA for the CDR3: TGTGCCAGCAGTTCGGACAGGGGGATCTATGGCTACACCTTC.